Listed below are T cell receptor beta chains from one sample, sequenced in a study of neurological immune-mediated disorders. From the 5' RACE reads, TCRdb called clonotypes with MiXCR, one entry per CDR3 protein. The sample yields around 21,000 distinct CDR3 sequences, approximately 7.9% seen once. What was sequenced was CD8+ T cells from blood. The receptors were gathered from a woman in her twenties or thirties with HTLV-1-associated myelopathy (HAM/TSP). Each CDR3 is given with its conserved first and last residue. The D gene is left open where the match is weak. A clone size is listed for some rows: how often the clone was seen (once, few, many), or a class if it is expanded.

>-|TRBV11-2|many|TRBJ1-2
TGTGCCAGCAGCTTAGATCGGACTCGAGAGGGCTACACCTTC
CASSLDRTREGYTF
>-|TRBV15|many|TRBJ2-5
TGTGCCACCAGCAGAGTGGGGGTTCAAGAGACCCAGTACTTC
CATSRVGVQETQYF
>TRBD2|TRBV6-5|many|TRBJ2-1
TGTGCCAGCAGCCCGCCGACTAGCGGGGGTAGGGATGAGCAGTTCTTC
CASSPPTSGGRDEQFF
>TRBD2|TRBV20-1|many|TRBJ2-1
TGCAGTGCTACGCCCCTCAGCGGGGGGGCTAATGAGCAGTTCTTC
CSATPLSGGANEQFF
>TRBD2|TRBV15|many|TRBJ2-1
TGTGCCACCAGCAGAGGTTCCGGGGGGGCAGATGAGCAGTTCTTC
CATSRGSGGADEQFF
>-|TRBV5-1|-|TRBJ1-3
TGCGCCAGCGACGGATCACCCTCTGGAAACACCATATATTTT
CASDGSPSGNTIYF
>-|TRBV28|many|TRBJ1-1
TGTGCCAGCACCATTAGCAGGGAGGGGACTGAAGCTTTCTTT
CASTISREGTEAFF
>-|TRBV20-1|many|TRBJ2-1
TGCAGTGCTAGGCCCTCATTAGGGACAACCAACAATGAGCAGTTCTTC
CSARPSLGTTNNEQFF
>-|TRBV20-1|many|TRBJ1-2
TGCAGTGCGCGACAGACCCGGGGGGTTGGTTATGGCTACACCTTC
CSARQTRGVGYGYTF
>-|TRBV11-3|few|TRBJ1-1
TGTGCCAGCAGCTTAGGCTGGGAGTCCGTCGCGCAAGAAGCTTTCTTT
CASSLGWESVAQEAFF
>-|TRBV5-1|many|TRBJ2-2
TGCGCCAGCAGCTTGGCCCCGTGGACTGGGGACACCGGGGAGCTGTTTTTT
CASSLAPWTGDTGELFF
>-|TRBV10-2|many|TRBJ2-1
TGCGCCAGCAGCGACCCCTCTTACAATGAGCAGTTCTTC
CASSDPSYNEQFF
>TRBD2|TRBV20-1|many|TRBJ2-2
TGCAGTGCTAGAGAGTGGCCTAGCGGGGGGGGTTCCGGGGAGCTGTTTTTT
CSAREWPSGGGSGELFF
>TRBD1|TRBV5-5|medium-sized|TRBJ2-3
TGTGCCAGCAGCTTGGGACAGGGAAATGGAGATACGCAGTATTTT
CASSLGQGNGDTQYF
>TRBD1|TRBV20-1|many|TRBJ1-5
TGCAGTGCCTGGACAGGAAGTCAGCCCCAGCATTTT
CSAWTGSQPQHF
>-|TRBV20-1|many|TRBJ2-2
TGCAGTGCTAGTTCAGGGAACACCGGGGAGCTGTTTTTT
CSASSGNTGELFF
>-|TRBV27|many|TRBJ2-7
TGTGCCAGCAGTTTAATGTCAGAAACACCCTACGAGCAGTACTTC
CASSLMSETPYEQYF
>-|TRBV21-1|many|TRBJ1-2
TGTGCCAGCAGCAAAGCTGGGAGGGGTCACTATGGCTACACCTTC
CASSKAGRGHYGYTF
>TRBD1|TRBV19|many|TRBJ2-7
TGTGCCAGTAGTTCCGGGACAGGATACTACGAGCAGTACTTC
CASSSGTGYYEQYF
>TRBD1|TRBV19|many|TRBJ2-7
TGTGCCAGTAGGGGACAGGGTTTCTACGAGCAGTACTTC
CASRGQGFYEQYF
>-|TRBV20-1|many|TRBJ1-5
TGCAGTGCGTCCCCCCACCAGGGATTTGGCAATCAGCCCCAGCATTTT
CSASPHQGFGNQPQHF
>TRBD2|TRBV27|many|TRBJ2-3
TGTGCCAGCAGTTTAAGAACTAGCGGGGCGGATACGCAGTATTTT
CASSLRTSGADTQYF
>TRBD2|TRBV2|many|TRBJ2-1
TGTGCCAGCATGCGGGAGTACAATGAGCAGTTCTTC
CASMREYNEQFF
>TRBD1|TRBV20-1|-|TRBJ1-1
TGCAGTGCTCACAGGGGGGAAACTGAAGCTTTCTTT
CSAHRGETEAFF
>-|TRBV5-1|-|TRBJ1-4
TGCGCCAGCAGCTTGAGGGGAAGTGAAAAACTGTTTTTT
CASSLRGSEKLFF
>TRBD2|TRBV20-1|many|TRBJ2-1
TGCAGTGCTAGGGGTTCGGCGGGGGGGCTTACCGATGAGCAGTTCTTC
CSARGSAGGLTDEQFF
>TRBD2|TRBV9|many|TRBJ2-7
TGTGCCAGCAGCGTAGGTAGCGGGGGCCGCTACGAGCAGTACTTC
CASSVGSGGRYEQYF
>-|TRBV24-1|many|TRBJ2-7
TGTGCCACCGATGATCCCACGAGTGGCGAGCAGTACTTC
CATDDPTSGEQYF
>-|TRBV9|many|TRBJ1-1
TGTGCCAGCAGCGTAGGCAGGGCTGGCACTGAAGCTTTCTTT
CASSVGRAGTEAFF
>-|TRBV30|many|TRBJ1-1
TGTGCCTGGAGAGAAGGGAGCACTGAAGCTTTCTTT
CAWREGSTEAFF
>-|TRBV5-8|many|TRBJ1-1
TGTGCCAGCAGCCTGGGAGTCGGCAGGGACACTGAAGCTTTCTTT
CASSLGVGRDTEAFF
>-|TRBV7-9|many|TRBJ2-3
TGTGCCAGCACCTATGCCACAGATACGCAGTATTTT
CASTYATDTQYF
>TRBD2|TRBV20-1|many|TRBJ2-7
TGCAGTGCTAGAGACGTGATGGGACTAGCGGGCCTATACGAGCAGTACTTC
CSARDVMGLAGLYEQYF
>-|TRBV7-9|many|TRBJ1-4
TGTGCCAGCAGCCTAGATCGGGGGAGGCTTGAAAAACTGTTTTTT
CASSLDRGRLEKLFF
>-|TRBV30|few|TRBJ1-1
TGTGCCTGGAGTGTAGGATGGGGAGGAGGAACTGAAGCTTTCTTT
CAWSVGWGGGTEAFF
>-|TRBV5-5|many|TRBJ1-5
TGTGCCAGCAGCTTCACGGGTTCCTTTAGCAATCAGCCCCAGCATTTT
CASSFTGSFSNQPQHF
>-|TRBV5-6|many|TRBJ1-5
TGTGCCAGCAGCTTGGGGACCCTCGCCAATCAGCCCCAGCATTTT
CASSLGTLANQPQHF
>-|TRBV7-9|many|TRBJ1-1
TGTGCCAGCAGAGACGGGAGTTCGGGCACTGAAGCTTTCTTT
CASRDGSSGTEAFF
>TRBD2|TRBV3-1|many|TRBJ2-1
TGTGCCAGCAGCCAAGCGAGACGGGAGGCGAATGAGCAGTTCTTC
CASSQARREANEQFF
>-|TRBV7-9|many|TRBJ1-5
TGTGCCAGCAGCTCGTTATTAGGGGGGAATCAGCCCCAGCATTTT
CASSSLLGGNQPQHF
>-|TRBV3-1|many|TRBJ2-3
TGTGCCAGCAGCCAAGGGGTGGGCACAGATACGCAGTATTTT
CASSQGVGTDTQYF
>-|TRBV6-5|once|TRBJ2-2
TGTGTCAGCAGTTACGCTAGCGCCGGAGAGCTGTTTTTT
CVSSYASAGELFF